This T cell receptor beta chain was retrieved from a study of memory CD4+ T cells and cytomegalovirus serostatus. The sort gate was single viable CD3+CD4+CD8-CD45RO+ cells for memory CD4+ T cells. Serum IgG to CMV pp150, pp28, p38 and p52 defined serostatus. In its sample, this clone was seen a few times. The CDR3 has 18 residues. CDR1 is SGHTA and CDR2 is FQGNSA in the germline V gene. The ends lost 1 base at V and 4 bases at J; junction bases unmatched: 9. The method was immunoSEQ multiplex PCR; TCRdb's version includes in-frame clones alone and lacks a portion of them. This table has 50,000 or so clones, 65% to 80% appearing once.

Specimen: memory CD4+ T cells from blood. This TCR derives from an adult in good health and CMV-seronegative. The rearrangement uses TRBV7-2 and TRBJ2-7; 14 bases are shared with TRBD2. Here the CDR3 DNA reads TGTGCCAGCAGCTTAGGGACTAGCGGGAGGCGTCTTGGATACGAGCAGTACTTC. Encoded protein: CASSLGTSGRRLGYEQYF.